This T cell receptor beta chain emerged from a study of T cell changes during pregnancy in multiple sclerosis. Germline V CDR1 and CDR2: MNHEY, SMNVEV (reference sequence). Trimming cost V 8 bases and J 0 bases, with 8 bases left between them. This CDR3 comprises 13 residues. Generated by immunoSEQ multiplex PCR, the TCRdb table keeps only in-frame clones and is missing some. The sample gives about 64,000 clones, 96% of which show up once; 2.5% is in the top ten. This sequence was found in a female donor with multiple sclerosis, enrolled in a pregnancy study. Sequencing used CD8+ T cells from peripheral blood mononuclear cells, obtained after pregnancy. J is TRBJ1-5 and V is TRBV27, with D unclear. In DNA, the CDR3 is TGTGCCAGCGGTTATTATAGCAATCAGCCCCAGCATTTT. Translation: CASGYYSNQPQHF.